This is a list of T cell receptor beta chains from one sample in a study of T cells in Graves' hyperthyroidism and ophthalmopathy. Using its own MiXCR run on the multiplex PCR reads, TCRdb lists one record per CDR3 protein. The sample carries 300,000 to 500,000 distinct CDR3 sequences, roughly 13% recorded once. The sequenced material came from blood. All receptors come from a man over 45 with Graves' ophthalmopathy. Both conserved end residues are part of each CDR3. Each record gives: D gene, V gene, clone size, J gene, CDR3 DNA, CDR3 protein. The D gene is left open where the match is weak. Clone size is given for some rows only: seen once, a few or many times, or a class if the clone is expanded.

D gene: TRBD2; V gene: TRBV28; clone size: many; J gene: TRBJ2-7; CDR3 DNA: TGTGCCAGCAGTTCCGTCCTAGCGGGAGTAACCCGATACGGGCAGTACTTC; CDR3 protein: CASSSVLAGVTRYGQYF
D gene: NA; V gene: TRBV20-1; clone size: few; J gene: TRBJ2-3; CDR3 DNA: TGCAGTGCTAGACTAGCCGCAGATACGCAGTATTTT; CDR3 protein: CSARLAADTQYF
D gene: NA; V gene: TRBV3-1; clone size: many; J gene: TRBJ2-3; CDR3 DNA: TGTGCCAGCAGCCAGCTAAGCGATACGCAGTATTTT; CDR3 protein: CASSQLSDTQYF
D gene: NA; V gene: TRBV9; clone size: few; J gene: TRBJ1-2; CDR3 DNA: TGTGCCAGCAGCGTAGGCCCCCGGACGGACCAGGCTGGCTACACCTTC; CDR3 protein: CASSVGPRTDQAGYTF
D gene: TRBD2; V gene: TRBV28; clone size: NA; J gene: TRBJ2-2; CDR3 DNA: TGTGCCAGCACGGGGGGGATGAACACCGGGGAGCTGTTTTTT; CDR3 protein: CASTGGMNTGELFF
D gene: NA; V gene: TRBV28; clone size: many; J gene: TRBJ1-1; CDR3 DNA: TGTGCCAGCAGTTTACCAGGGGCTCACATGAACACTGAAGCTTTCTTT; CDR3 protein: CASSLPGAHMNTEAFF
D gene: NA; V gene: TRBV4-1; clone size: few; J gene: TRBJ2-1; CDR3 DNA: TGCGCCAGCAGCTTTGGACGGCGCGAAGACCCCTACAATGAGCAGTTCTTC; CDR3 protein: CASSFGRREDPYNEQFF
D gene: TRBD2; V gene: TRBV9; clone size: few; J gene: TRBJ2-3; CDR3 DNA: TGTGCCAGCAGCCCCCGGACTAGTTCGGTAGATACGCAGTATTTT; CDR3 protein: CASSPRTSSVDTQYF
D gene: NA; V gene: TRBV19; clone size: NA; J gene: TRBJ2-1; CDR3 DNA: TGTGCCCCCGTAGAACCAGCCAATGAGCAGTTCTTC; CDR3 protein: CAPVEPANEQFF
D gene: TRBD2; V gene: TRBV9; clone size: many; J gene: TRBJ2-1; CDR3 DNA: TGTGCCAGCAGCGTACCTGCGGGACTAGAGAAGTACAATGAGCAGTTCTTC; CDR3 protein: CASSVPAGLEKYNEQFF
D gene: NA; V gene: TRBV2; clone size: many; J gene: TRBJ2-7; CDR3 DNA: TGTGCCGAGGGGGGGGTTCGGGACGAGCAGTACTTC; CDR3 protein: CAEGGVRDEQYF
D gene: NA; V gene: TRBV27; clone size: NA; J gene: TRBJ2-3; CDR3 DNA: TGTGCCAGTTTCGACTACCCCTACACAGATACGCAGTATTTT; CDR3 protein: CASFDYPYTDTQYF
D gene: NA; V gene: TRBV7-9; clone size: many; J gene: TRBJ2-3; CDR3 DNA: TGTGCCAGCAGCTCAAATCCTCGCGGGGACCCCGGGTTGGATACGCAGTATTTT; CDR3 protein: CASSSNPRGDPGLDTQYF
D gene: TRBD1; V gene: TRBV2; clone size: many; J gene: TRBJ1-1; CDR3 DNA: TGTGCCAGCAGCCAAACCCAGGGCAGGGGGCTTGGCACTGAAGCTTTCTTT; CDR3 protein: CASSQTQGRGLGTEAFF
D gene: TRBD2; V gene: TRBV28; clone size: many; J gene: TRBJ2-5; CDR3 DNA: TGTGCCAGCAGTTCCCGACCTAGCGGATTCCAAGAGACCCAGTACTTC; CDR3 protein: CASSSRPSGFQETQYF
D gene: NA; V gene: TRBV6-1; clone size: many; J gene: TRBJ1-1; CDR3 DNA: TGTGCCAGCAGCGCCGCTGGGGCTTTCTTT; CDR3 protein: CASSAAGAFF
D gene: TRBD1; V gene: TRBV4-1; clone size: few; J gene: TRBJ1-3; CDR3 DNA: TGCGCCAGCAGCCCTGAAACAGGGGGAATCCCCAACACCATATATTTT; CDR3 protein: CASSPETGGIPNTIYF
D gene: NA; V gene: TRBV12-3/TRBV12-4; clone size: many; J gene: TRBJ2-7; CDR3 DNA: TGTGCCAGCAGTTTCGTCCCCTACGAGCAGTACTTC; CDR3 protein: CASSFVPYEQYF
D gene: NA; V gene: TRBV7-2; clone size: NA; J gene: TRBJ1-6; CDR3 DNA: TGTGCCAGCAGCCGTCAGTTTTCCCATGATTCACCCCTCCACTTT; CDR3 protein: CASSRQFSHDSPLHF
D gene: NA; V gene: TRBV28; clone size: NA; J gene: TRBJ2-2; CDR3 DNA: TGTGCCAGCAGTTTATCGGGGGCGCGAACCGGGGAGCTGTTTTTT; CDR3 protein: CASSLSGARTGELFF
D gene: NA; V gene: TRBV5-4; clone size: NA; J gene: TRBJ1-1; CDR3 DNA: TGTGCCAGCAGCTTGGTCATTGGACGCACCCGTAACACTGAAGCTTTCTTT; CDR3 protein: CASSLVIGRTRNTEAFF
D gene: NA; V gene: TRBV6-5; clone size: few; J gene: TRBJ2-3; CDR3 DNA: TGTGCCAGCAGTTACGACCGGGATACGCAGTATTTT; CDR3 protein: CASSYDRDTQYF
D gene: TRBD2; V gene: TRBV6-1; clone size: NA; J gene: TRBJ2-2; CDR3 DNA: TGTGCCAGCAGTAAACCTCTAGCGGGAGCGGGTGGGGAGCTGTTTTTT; CDR3 protein: CASSKPLAGAGGELFF
D gene: NA; V gene: TRBV7-2; clone size: many; J gene: TRBJ2-7; CDR3 DNA: TGTGCCAGCAGCCCGCCCAGACCCTACGAGCAGTACTTC; CDR3 protein: CASSPPRPYEQYF
D gene: NA; V gene: TRBV5-6; clone size: NA; J gene: TRBJ2-2; CDR3 DNA: TGTGCCAGCAGCTTGGGTGGGCCCGGCTCATCGAACACCGGGGAGCTGTTTTTT; CDR3 protein: CASSLGGPGSSNTGELFF
D gene: NA; V gene: TRBV2; clone size: many; J gene: TRBJ1-1; CDR3 DNA: TGTGCCAGCAGTGACCTGGGGAACACTGAAGCTTTCTTT; CDR3 protein: CASSDLGNTEAFF
D gene: TRBD1; V gene: TRBV25-1; clone size: NA; J gene: TRBJ2-3; CDR3 DNA: TGTGCCAGCAGTCGCAGGGGGTCTCACACAGATACGCAGTATTTT; CDR3 protein: CASSRRGSHTDTQYF
D gene: TRBD2; V gene: TRBV12-3/TRBV12-4; clone size: many; J gene: TRBJ2-2; CDR3 DNA: TGTGCCAGCAGACGGACTAGCGGGACGAACACCGGGGAGCTGTTTTTT; CDR3 protein: CASRRTSGTNTGELFF
D gene: NA; V gene: TRBV11-2; clone size: NA; J gene: TRBJ2-5; CDR3 DNA: TGTGCCAGCAGCCGTACAGGGCTCGCTGCGGAGACCCAGTACTTC; CDR3 protein: CASSRTGLAAETQYF
D gene: NA; V gene: TRBV28; clone size: many; J gene: TRBJ1-2; CDR3 DNA: TGTGCCAGCAGTTTATCTTCCACAAACTATGGCTACACCTTC; CDR3 protein: CASSLSSTNYGYTF
D gene: TRBD1; V gene: TRBV29-1; clone size: NA; J gene: TRBJ1-3; CDR3 DNA: TGCAGCGTTGTTCTGGGACAGGGGTTTGGAAACACCATATATTTT; CDR3 protein: CSVVLGQGFGNTIYF
D gene: NA; V gene: TRBV2; clone size: many; J gene: TRBJ2-7; CDR3 DNA: TGTGCCAGCTCAACCCATATAGGGCCCTACGAGCAGTACTTC; CDR3 protein: CASSTHIGPYEQYF
D gene: NA; V gene: TRBV30; clone size: NA; J gene: TRBJ2-7; CDR3 DNA: TGTGCCTGGAGTGTACGGGTCCCGATCTCCTACGAGCAGTACTTC; CDR3 protein: CAWSVRVPISYEQYF
D gene: TRBD2; V gene: TRBV20-1; clone size: NA; J gene: TRBJ2-1; CDR3 DNA: TGCAGTGCTAGTAACCTAGCGGGAGGGGTGGCGTACAATGAGCAGTTCTTC; CDR3 protein: CSASNLAGGVAYNEQFF
D gene: TRBD2; V gene: TRBV7-9; clone size: few; J gene: TRBJ2-2; CDR3 DNA: TGTGCCAGCAGACTGGGACTAGCGGGGGCCACCGGGGAGCTGTTTTTT; CDR3 protein: CASRLGLAGATGELFF
D gene: TRBD2; V gene: TRBV24-1; clone size: NA; J gene: TRBJ2-1; CDR3 DNA: TGTGCCACCAGTGATTTTCAAGCGGGAGGGTTTGTTGAGCAGTTCTTC; CDR3 protein: CATSDFQAGGFVEQFF
D gene: NA; V gene: TRBV6-1; clone size: NA; J gene: TRBJ2-3; CDR3 DNA: TGTGCCAGCAGGGAGGGCCCTGCCGGGACAGATACGCAGTATTTT; CDR3 protein: CASREGPAGTDTQYF
D gene: TRBD2; V gene: TRBV12-3/TRBV12-4; clone size: many; J gene: TRBJ2-1; CDR3 DNA: TGTGCCAGCAGACCCTTCGCTAGCGGGTACTCCTACAATGAGCAGTTCTTC; CDR3 protein: CASRPFASGYSYNEQFF
D gene: NA; V gene: TRBV5-1; clone size: many; J gene: TRBJ2-3; CDR3 DNA: TGCGCCAGCAGCTCTACAGGCAGCACAGATACGCAGTATTTT; CDR3 protein: CASSSTGSTDTQYF
D gene: NA; V gene: TRBV19; clone size: NA; J gene: TRBJ2-1; CDR3 DNA: TGTGTCAGTAGTATAGTTGGCCCCCCTCGGGATGAGCAGTTCTTC; CDR3 protein: CVSSIVGPPRDEQFF
D gene: TRBD1; V gene: TRBV2; clone size: few; J gene: TRBJ1-5; CDR3 DNA: TGTGCCAGCAGGAGAGACAGGGCGAGAAATCAGCCCCAGCATTTT; CDR3 protein: CASRRDRARNQPQHF
D gene: TRBD2; V gene: TRBV11-2; clone size: many; J gene: TRBJ2-3; CDR3 DNA: TGTGCCAGCAGCCTAGCGGGAGGGAACACAGATACGCAGTATTTT; CDR3 protein: CASSLAGGNTDTQYF
D gene: NA; V gene: TRBV3-1; clone size: few; J gene: TRBJ2-1; CDR3 DNA: TGTGCCAGCAGTCCACCCGGGACACTTGGCTCCTACAATGAGCAGTTCTTC; CDR3 protein: CASSPPGTLGSYNEQFF
D gene: TRBD2; V gene: TRBV20-1; clone size: many; J gene: TRBJ2-7; CDR3 DNA: TGCAGTGCTAGGTTACTAGCGGGAGTAATCGACGAGCAGTACTTC; CDR3 protein: CSARLLAGVIDEQYF
D gene: TRBD2; V gene: TRBV28; clone size: few; J gene: TRBJ2-3; CDR3 DNA: TGTGCCAGTCTAGGAGGGACTAGAACAGATACGCAGTATTTT; CDR3 protein: CASLGGTRTDTQYF
D gene: NA; V gene: TRBV5-1; clone size: many; J gene: TRBJ2-7; CDR3 DNA: TGCGCCAGCAGCTGGGGATCGACTTACGAGCAGTACTTC; CDR3 protein: CASSWGSTYEQYF
D gene: NA; V gene: TRBV28; clone size: many; J gene: TRBJ2-5; CDR3 DNA: TGTGCCAGCAGTTCTAATGCAGGGAAAGAGACCCAGTACTTC; CDR3 protein: CASSSNAGKETQYF
D gene: NA; V gene: TRBV2; clone size: many; J gene: TRBJ2-5; CDR3 DNA: TGTGCCAGCAGTGGTCAGCCCCAAGAGACCCAGTACTTC; CDR3 protein: CASSGQPQETQYF
D gene: NA; V gene: TRBV9; clone size: many; J gene: TRBJ1-2; CDR3 DNA: TGTGCCAGCAGTGAAGGGACACCGGGAACCCGAGGCTACACCTTC; CDR3 protein: CASSEGTPGTRGYTF
D gene: NA; V gene: TRBV5-4; clone size: NA; J gene: TRBJ2-5; CDR3 DNA: TGTGCCAGCAGCGGGAGAGCCGGGGAGACCCAGTACTTC; CDR3 protein: CASSGRAGETQYF
D gene: NA; V gene: TRBV20-1; clone size: NA; J gene: TRBJ2-3; CDR3 DNA: TGCAGTGTTGATAGCGGAGGCCTCACAGATACGCAGTATTTT; CDR3 protein: CSVDSGGLTDTQYF
D gene: NA; V gene: TRBV13; clone size: many; J gene: TRBJ2-1; CDR3 DNA: TGTGCCAGCAGCTTTAACCAGGGAGGATTCCATGAGCAGTTCTTC; CDR3 protein: CASSFNQGGFHEQFF